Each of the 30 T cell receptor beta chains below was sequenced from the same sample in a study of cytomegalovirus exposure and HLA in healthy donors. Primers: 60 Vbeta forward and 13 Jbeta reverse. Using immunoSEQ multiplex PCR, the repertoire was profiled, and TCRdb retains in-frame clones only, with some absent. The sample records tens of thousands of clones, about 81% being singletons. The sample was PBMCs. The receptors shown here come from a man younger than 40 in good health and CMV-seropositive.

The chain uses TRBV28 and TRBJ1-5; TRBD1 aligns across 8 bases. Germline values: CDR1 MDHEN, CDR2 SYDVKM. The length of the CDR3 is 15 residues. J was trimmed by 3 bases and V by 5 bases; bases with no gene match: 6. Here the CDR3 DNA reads TGTGCCAGCAGTGCGGACAGGGAAGACAATCAGCCCCAGCATTTT. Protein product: CASSADREDNQPQHF.

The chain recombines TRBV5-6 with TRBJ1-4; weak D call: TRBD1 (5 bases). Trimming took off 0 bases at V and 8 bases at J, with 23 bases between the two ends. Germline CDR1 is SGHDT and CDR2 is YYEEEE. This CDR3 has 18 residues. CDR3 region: CASSLAKVLGQGGEKLFF. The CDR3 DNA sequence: TGTGCCAGCAGCTTGGCCAAGGTTCTAGGCCAGGGAGGAGAAAAACTGTTTTTT.

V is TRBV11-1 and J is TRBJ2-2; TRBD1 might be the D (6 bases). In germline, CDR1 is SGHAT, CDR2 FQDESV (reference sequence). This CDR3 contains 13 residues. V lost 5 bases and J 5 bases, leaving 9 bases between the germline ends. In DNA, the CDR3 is TGTGCCAGCAGCCGCACAGGGACCGGGGAGCTGTTTTTT. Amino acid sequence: CASSRTGTGELFF.

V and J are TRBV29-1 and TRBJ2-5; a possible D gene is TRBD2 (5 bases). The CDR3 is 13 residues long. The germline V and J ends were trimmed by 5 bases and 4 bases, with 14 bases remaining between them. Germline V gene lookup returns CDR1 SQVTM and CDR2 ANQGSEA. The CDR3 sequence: CSVSGGYGETQYF. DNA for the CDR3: TGCAGCGTTAGCGGCGGGTACGGAGAGACCCAGTACTTC.

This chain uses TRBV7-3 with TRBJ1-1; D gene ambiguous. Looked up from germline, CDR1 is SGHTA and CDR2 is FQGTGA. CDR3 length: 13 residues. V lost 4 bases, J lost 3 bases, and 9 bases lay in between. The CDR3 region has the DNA TGTGCCAGCAGCTCCTCGGTGGACACTGAAGCTTTCTTT. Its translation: CASSSSVDTEAFF.

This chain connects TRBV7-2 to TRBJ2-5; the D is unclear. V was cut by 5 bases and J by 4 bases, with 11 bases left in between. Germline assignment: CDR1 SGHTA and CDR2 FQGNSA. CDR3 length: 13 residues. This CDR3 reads CASSPGFRETQYF. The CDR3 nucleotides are TGTGCCAGCAGCCCCGGGTTTAGAGAGACCCAGTACTTC.

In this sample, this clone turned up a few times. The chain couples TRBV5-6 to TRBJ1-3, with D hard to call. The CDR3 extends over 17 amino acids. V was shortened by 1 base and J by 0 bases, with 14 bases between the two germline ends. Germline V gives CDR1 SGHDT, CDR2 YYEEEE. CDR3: CASSLPPPGDSGNTIYF. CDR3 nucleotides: TGTGCCAGCAGCTTGCCCCCGCCCGGGGACTCTGGAAACACCATATATTTT.

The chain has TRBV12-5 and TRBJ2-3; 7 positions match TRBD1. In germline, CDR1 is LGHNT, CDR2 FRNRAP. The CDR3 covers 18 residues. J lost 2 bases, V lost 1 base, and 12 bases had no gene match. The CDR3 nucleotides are TGTGCTAGTGGTTTGGCTCTCACCGGACAGGACCACACAGATACGCAGTATTTT. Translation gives CASGLALTGQDHTDTQYF.

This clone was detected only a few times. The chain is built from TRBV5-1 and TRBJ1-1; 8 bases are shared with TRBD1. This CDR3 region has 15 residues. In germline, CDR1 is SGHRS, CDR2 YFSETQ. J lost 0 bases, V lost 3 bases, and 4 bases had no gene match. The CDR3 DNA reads TGCGCCAGCAGCTGGGGGACAGGTATGAACACTGAAGCTTTCTTT. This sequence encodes CASSWGTGMNTEAFF.

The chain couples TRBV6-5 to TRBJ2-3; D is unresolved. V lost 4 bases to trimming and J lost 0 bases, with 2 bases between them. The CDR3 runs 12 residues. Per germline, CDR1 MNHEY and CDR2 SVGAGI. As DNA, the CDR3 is TGTGCCAGCAGTTCTAGCACAGATACGCAGTATTTT. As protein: CASSSSTDTQYF.

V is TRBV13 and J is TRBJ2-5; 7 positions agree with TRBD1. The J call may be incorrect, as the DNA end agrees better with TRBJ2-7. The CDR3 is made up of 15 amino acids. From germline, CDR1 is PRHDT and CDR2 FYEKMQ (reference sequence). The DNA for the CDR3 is TGTGCCAGCAGCTTGGACCGGGACAGTGGCTACGAGCAGTACTTC. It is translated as CASSLDRDSGYEQYF.

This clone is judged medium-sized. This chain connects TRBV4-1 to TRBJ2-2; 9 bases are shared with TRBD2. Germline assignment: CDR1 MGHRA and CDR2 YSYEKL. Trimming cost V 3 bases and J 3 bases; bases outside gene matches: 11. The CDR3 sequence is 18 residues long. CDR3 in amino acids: CASSHPLLSGGDTGELFF. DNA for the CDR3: TGCGCCAGCAGCCACCCACTCCTTAGCGGGGGAGACACCGGGGAGCTGTTTTTT.

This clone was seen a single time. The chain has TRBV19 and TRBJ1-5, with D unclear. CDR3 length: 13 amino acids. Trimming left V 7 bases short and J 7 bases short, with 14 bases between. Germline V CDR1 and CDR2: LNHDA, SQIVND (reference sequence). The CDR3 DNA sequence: TGTGCCAGTACTTTCGGGATCGGGCAGCCCCAGCATTTT. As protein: CASTFGIGQPQHF.

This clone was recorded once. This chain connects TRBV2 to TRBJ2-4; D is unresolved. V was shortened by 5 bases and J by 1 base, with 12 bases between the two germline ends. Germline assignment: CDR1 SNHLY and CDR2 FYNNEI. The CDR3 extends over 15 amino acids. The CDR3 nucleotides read TGTGCCAGCAGTATAGCATCCCCGGCCAAAAACATTCAGTACTTC. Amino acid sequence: CASSIASPAKNIQYF.

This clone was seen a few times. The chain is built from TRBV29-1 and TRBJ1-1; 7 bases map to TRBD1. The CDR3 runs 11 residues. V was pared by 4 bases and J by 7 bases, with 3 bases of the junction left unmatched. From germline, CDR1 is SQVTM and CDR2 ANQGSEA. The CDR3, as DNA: TGCAGCGTTGTCGGACAGGATGAAGCTTTCTTT. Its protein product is CSVVGQDEAFF.

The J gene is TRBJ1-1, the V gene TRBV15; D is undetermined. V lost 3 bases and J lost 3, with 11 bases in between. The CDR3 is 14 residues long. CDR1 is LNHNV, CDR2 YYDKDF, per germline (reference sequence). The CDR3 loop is CATSRPRSDTEAFF. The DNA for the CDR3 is TGTGCCACCAGCAGGCCTCGTTCGGACACTGAAGCTTTCTTT. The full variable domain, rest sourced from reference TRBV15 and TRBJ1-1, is DAMVIQNPRYQVTQFGKPVTLSCSQTLNHNVMYWYQQKSSQAPKLLFHYYDKDFNNEADTPDNFQSRRPNTSFCFLDIRSPGLGDTAMYLCATSRPRSDTEAFFGQGTRLTVV.

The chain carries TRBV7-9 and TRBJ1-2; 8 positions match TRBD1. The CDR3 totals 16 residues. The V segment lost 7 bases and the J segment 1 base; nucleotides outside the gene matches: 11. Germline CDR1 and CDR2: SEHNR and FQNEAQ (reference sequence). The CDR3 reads CASTVDRGGYNYGYTF. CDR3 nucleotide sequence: TGTGCCAGCACGGTTGACAGGGGTGGCTATAACTATGGCTACACCTTC.

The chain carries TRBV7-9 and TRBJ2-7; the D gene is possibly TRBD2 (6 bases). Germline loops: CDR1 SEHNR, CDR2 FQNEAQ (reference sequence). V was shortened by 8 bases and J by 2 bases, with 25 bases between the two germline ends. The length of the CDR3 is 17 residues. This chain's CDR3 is CASSRRVGTYTPYEQYF. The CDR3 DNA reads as TGTGCCAGCTCCCGCCGAGTCGGGACTTACACCCCCTACGAGCAGTACTTC.

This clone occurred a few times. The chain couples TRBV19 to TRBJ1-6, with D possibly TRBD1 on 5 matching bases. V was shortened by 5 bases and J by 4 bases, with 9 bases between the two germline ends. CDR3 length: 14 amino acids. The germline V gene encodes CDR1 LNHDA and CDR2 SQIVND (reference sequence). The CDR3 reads CASSAGLYNSPLHF. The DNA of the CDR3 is TGTGCCAGTAGTGCGGGGCTGTATAATTCACCCCTCCACTTT.

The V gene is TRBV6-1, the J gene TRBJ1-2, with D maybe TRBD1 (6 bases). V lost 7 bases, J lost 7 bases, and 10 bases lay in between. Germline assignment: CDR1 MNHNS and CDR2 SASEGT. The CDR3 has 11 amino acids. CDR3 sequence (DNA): TGTGCCAGCACTGACAGGTCTGGCTACACCTTC. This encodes CASTDRSGYTF.

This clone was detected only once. This chain's CDR3 is CASSPPGQGGYEQYF. The CDR3 nucleotides read TGTGCCAGCAGCCCTCCGGGACAGGGAGGCTACGAGCAGTACTTC. V and J are TRBV7-2 and TRBJ2-7, with 9 bases identical to TRBD1. V was clipped by 5 bases and J by 3 bases; unmatched bases: 8. The CDR3 totals 15 residues. Germline CDR1 is SGHTA and CDR2 is FQGNSA.

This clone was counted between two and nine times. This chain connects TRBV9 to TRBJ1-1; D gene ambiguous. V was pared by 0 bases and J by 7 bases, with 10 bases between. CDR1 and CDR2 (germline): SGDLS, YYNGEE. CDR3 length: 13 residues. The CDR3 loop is CASSVGPAGEAFF. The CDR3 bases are TGTGCCAGCAGCGTAGGGCCAGCGGGTGAAGCTTTCTTT.

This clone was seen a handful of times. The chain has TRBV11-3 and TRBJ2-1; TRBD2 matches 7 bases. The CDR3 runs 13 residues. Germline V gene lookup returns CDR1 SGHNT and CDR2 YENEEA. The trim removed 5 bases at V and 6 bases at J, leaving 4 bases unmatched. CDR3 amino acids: CASSPWGGNEQFF. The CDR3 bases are TGTGCCAGCAGCCCCTGGGGGGGCAATGAGCAGTTCTTC. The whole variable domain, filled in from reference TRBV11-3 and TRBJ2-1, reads EAGVVQSPRYKIIEKKQPVAFWCNPISGHNTLYWYLQNLGQGPELLIRYENEEAVDDSQLPKDRFSAERLKGVDSTLKIQPAELGDSAVYLCASSPWGGNEQFFGPGTRLTVL.

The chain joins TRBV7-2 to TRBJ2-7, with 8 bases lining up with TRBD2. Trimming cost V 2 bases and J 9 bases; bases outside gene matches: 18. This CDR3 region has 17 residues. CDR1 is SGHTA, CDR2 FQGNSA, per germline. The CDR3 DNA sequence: TGTGCCAGCAGCTTACGGGGCGGGGGGACTCGGGCCCTAGGGCAGTACTTC. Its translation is CASSLRGGGTRALGQYF.

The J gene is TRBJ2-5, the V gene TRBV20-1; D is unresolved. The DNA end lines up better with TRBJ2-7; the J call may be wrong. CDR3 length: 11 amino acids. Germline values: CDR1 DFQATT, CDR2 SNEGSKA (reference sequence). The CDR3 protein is CSDRSNYEQYF. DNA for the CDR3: TGCAGTGACCGAAGTAACTACGAGCAGTACTTC.

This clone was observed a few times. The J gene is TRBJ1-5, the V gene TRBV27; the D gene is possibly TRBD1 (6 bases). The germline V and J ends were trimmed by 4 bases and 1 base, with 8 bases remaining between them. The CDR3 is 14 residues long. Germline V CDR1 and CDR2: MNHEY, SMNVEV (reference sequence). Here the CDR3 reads CASSSGTSNQPQHF. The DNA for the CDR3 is TGTGCCAGCAGTTCAGGGACAAGCAATCAGCCCCAGCATTTT.

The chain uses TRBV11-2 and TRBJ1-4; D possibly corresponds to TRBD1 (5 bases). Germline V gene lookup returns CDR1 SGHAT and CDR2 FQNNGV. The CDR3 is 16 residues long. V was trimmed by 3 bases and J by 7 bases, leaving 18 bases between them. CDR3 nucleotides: TGTGCCAGCAGCTTGGGTGGACCTTGGGGCGGTGAAAAACTGTTTTTT. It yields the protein CASSLGGPWGGEKLFF.

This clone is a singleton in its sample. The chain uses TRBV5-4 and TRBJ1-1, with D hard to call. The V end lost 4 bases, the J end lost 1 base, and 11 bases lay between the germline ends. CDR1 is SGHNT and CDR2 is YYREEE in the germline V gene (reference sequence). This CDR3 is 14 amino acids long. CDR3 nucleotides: TGTGCCAGCAGCCCCTACGGAGCGAACACTGAAGCTTTCTTT. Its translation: CASSPYGANTEAFF.

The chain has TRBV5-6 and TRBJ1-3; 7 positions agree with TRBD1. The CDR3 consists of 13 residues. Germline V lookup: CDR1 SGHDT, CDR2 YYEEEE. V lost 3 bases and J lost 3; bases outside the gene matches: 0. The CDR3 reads CASSWTGGNTIYF. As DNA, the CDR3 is TGTGCCAGCAGCTGGACAGGTGGAAACACCATATATTTT.

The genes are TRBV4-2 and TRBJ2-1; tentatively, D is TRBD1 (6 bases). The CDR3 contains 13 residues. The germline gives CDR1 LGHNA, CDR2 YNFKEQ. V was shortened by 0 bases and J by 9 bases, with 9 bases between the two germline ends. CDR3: CASSQDQGGEQFF. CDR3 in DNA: TGTGCCAGCAGCCAAGATCAAGGGGGTGAGCAGTTCTTC.